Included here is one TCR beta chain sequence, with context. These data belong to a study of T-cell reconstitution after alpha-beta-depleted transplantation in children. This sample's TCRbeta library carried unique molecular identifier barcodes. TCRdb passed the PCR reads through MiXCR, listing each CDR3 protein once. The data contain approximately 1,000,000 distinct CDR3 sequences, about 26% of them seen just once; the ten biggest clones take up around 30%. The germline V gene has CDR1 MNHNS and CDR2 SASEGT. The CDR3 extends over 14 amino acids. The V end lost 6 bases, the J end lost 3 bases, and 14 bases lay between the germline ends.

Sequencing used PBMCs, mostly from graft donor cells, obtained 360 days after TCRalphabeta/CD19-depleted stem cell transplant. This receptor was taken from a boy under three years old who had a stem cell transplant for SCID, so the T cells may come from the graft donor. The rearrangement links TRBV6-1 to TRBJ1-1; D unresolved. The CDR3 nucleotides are TGTGCCAGCAGGTCCGGCTGGGATGACACTGAAGCTTTCTTT. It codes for CASRSGWDDTEAFF.